This record looks at one T cell receptor (beta chain) sequence and its context. Its antigen is unknown. The record originates from a study of vaccination and CD4 T cells after COVID-19. Overall study: Two Hispanic individuals were among six male and four female convalescent patients.

Sequenced with the Oncomine TCR Beta short-read assay was DNA taken from cultured CD4+ T cells. TCRdb re-analysed the PCR reads in MiXCR, keeping a single row per CDR3 protein. The sample carries around 20,000 distinct CDR3 sequences, under 55% recorded once. Specified treatment: approximately nine-day PBMC culture with coronavirus spike peptide pools or control peptides (ViraFEST assay). This CDR3 is 15 amino acids long. Trimming stripped 2 bases from V and 0 bases from J, with 11 bases between. CDR1 and CDR2 (germline): LNHDA, SQIVND (reference sequence). Sequences were derived from CD4+ T cells from blood, cultured in vitro, sampled before SARS-CoV-2 vaccination. This clonotype originated in a human donor who had recovered from COVID-19. The genes are TRBV19 and TRBJ2-7; maybe TRBD2 (6 bases). CDR3 sequence reads: CASSISDGSSYEQYF. The CDR3 coding sequence is TGTGCCAGTAGTATATCGGACGGGAGCTCCTACGAGCAGTACTTC.